Following are 14 T cell receptor beta chains from one sample sequenced in a study of blood T cells in healthy people across ages. Then a second PCR, running roughly 7 to 12 cycles, was carried out with a sample-barcoded 5' primer and a J-beta primer mix. Via MiXCR, TCRdb re-called the 5' RACE reads, giving one row per CDR3 protein. This sample carries hundreds of thousands of distinct CDR3 sequences, 40% to 45% of them seen once, and the ten largest clones take 20% to 25%. The sequencing sample was made of blood. All receptors derive from a woman aged 55-70 years in good health.

This clonotype was observed a handful of times. This chain connects TRBV20-1 to TRBJ2-5; 9 nucleotides agree with TRBD2. The CDR3 has 15 residues. Per the germline V gene, CDR1 is DFQATT and CDR2 is SNEGSKA (reference sequence). Trimming removed 2 bases from V and 5 bases from J; junction bases left unmatched: 9. CDR3 in DNA: TGCAGTGCTAGACGGCTAGCGGGGCCGAGGGAGACCCAGTACTTC. It yields the protein CSARRLAGPRETQYF.

V and J are TRBV27 and TRBJ2-2, with a tentative D call TRBD2 (5 bases). Germline lookup yields CDR1 MNHEY and CDR2 SMNVEV (reference sequence). This CDR3 contains 16 residues. V lost 6 bases to trimming and J lost 5 bases, with 19 bases between them. In DNA, the CDR3 is TGTGCCAGCAGGGGGAAAGATAGGGAGATAACCGGGGAGCTGTTTTTT. It translates to CASRGKDREITGELFF.

This clonotype occurred a few times. The genes are TRBV20-1 and TRBJ2-3; tentative D call: TRBD2 (5 bases). This CDR3 spans 15 amino acids. Trimming stripped 0 bases from V and 0 bases from J, with 10 bases between. Germline V CDR1 and CDR2: DFQATT, SNEGSKA (reference sequence). This CDR3 is CSARDPTISTDTQYF. In DNA, the CDR3 is TGCAGTGCTAGAGACCCGACTATCAGCACAGATACGCAGTATTTT.

This clonotype appeared a single time. V is TRBV12-3 or TRBV12-4 and J is TRBJ1-5; D is unresolved. V gave up 4 bases and J gave up 7 bases, with 8 bases separating them. The CDR3 has 12 amino acids. The CDR3 nucleotides are TGTGCCAGCAGTTCCGGGGAACAGCCCCAGCATTTT. Encoded protein: CASSSGEQPQHF.

The rearrangement joins TRBV12-3 or TRBV12-4 to TRBJ2-6; D uncertain. V lost 5 bases and J lost 4, with 12 bases in between. CDR3 size: 15 residues. The CDR3 reads CASSPKASGANVLTF. The CDR3 DNA reads as TGTGCCAGCAGTCCCAAAGCGTCGGGGGCCAACGTCCTGACTTTC.

The table lists this clonotype with a few counts. CDR3 protein: CSARDRQGFVYEQFF. The CDR3 DNA reads as TGCAGTGCTAGAGATCGACAGGGGTTCGTATATGAGCAGTTCTTC. The J gene is TRBJ2-1, the V gene TRBV20-1; 8 nucleotides match TRBD1. V dropped 0 bases and J dropped 8; count of bases not matched to a gene: 9. The CDR3 spans 15 residues. Germline V CDR1 and CDR2: DFQATT, SNEGSKA (reference sequence).

The chain employs TRBV4-2 and TRBJ2-7, with TRBD2 identical over 9 bases. From germline, CDR1 is LGHNA and CDR2 YNFKEQ. V dropped 4 bases and J dropped 2; count of bases not matched to a gene: 12. The CDR3 has 17 amino acids. The CDR3 sequence: CASSRRKASGAPYEQYF. The CDR3 DNA follows: TGTGCCAGCAGCCGAAGAAAAGCTAGCGGGGCCCCCTACGAGCAGTACTTC.

The rearrangement joins TRBV6-5 to TRBJ2-3; TRBD2 agrees at 11 bases. Germline values: CDR1 MNHEY, CDR2 SVGAGI. Trimming cost V 6 bases and J 0 bases; bases outside gene matches: 5. This CDR3 region has 16 residues. In DNA, the CDR3 is TGTGCCAGCAGAACAACTAGCGGGGGTAGCACAGATACGCAGTATTTT. Protein product: CASRTTSGGSTDTQYF.

This clonotype was counted only a few times. The gene calls are TRBV29-1 and TRBJ2-2; D unclear. V lost 3 bases, J lost 7 bases, and 9 bases lay in between. This CDR3 has 12 residues. The germline gives CDR1 SQVTM, CDR2 ANQGSEA. CDR3 bases: TGCAGCGTTGAGGGGTGGGGCGGGGAGCTGTTTTTT. Protein product: CSVEGWGGELFF.

The chain links TRBV20-1 to TRBJ1-2, with D unresolved. The CDR3 totals 12 residues. Germline V gene sequence: CDR1 DFQATT, CDR2 SNEGSKA (reference sequence). Trimming took 3 bases from V and 1 from J, leaving 6 bases between them. CDR3 sequence reads: CSASLDNYGYTF. The CDR3 DNA reads TGCAGTGCTAGTTTGGATAACTATGGCTACACCTTC.

The chain uses TRBV20-1 and TRBJ2-5; tentatively, D is TRBD1 or TRBD2 (5 bases each). V gave up 1 base and J gave up 3 bases, with 12 bases separating them. This CDR3 spans 14 amino acids. The germline gives CDR1 DFQATT, CDR2 SNEGSKA (reference sequence). This CDR3 reads CSARVPGTKETQYF. CDR3 DNA sequence: TGCAGTGCTAGAGTACCCGGGACCAAAGAGACCCAGTACTTC.

The chain combines TRBV3-1 with TRBJ2-1, with 8 bases fitting TRBD2. This CDR3 spans 15 amino acids. Trimming cost V 5 bases and J 5 bases; bases outside gene matches: 8. Germline-derived CDR1 and CDR2 are LGHDT and YNNKEL (reference sequence). The CDR3 region has the DNA TGTGCCAGCAGCGAGGAATTTAGCGGGGACAATGAGCAGTTCTTC. Translation gives CASSEEFSGDNEQFF.

In regard to this clonotype: One junction end does not reproduce the germline sequence, and a read error may be involved. The rearrangement joins TRBV6-1 to TRBJ1-5, with 7 bases that match TRBD1. The CDR3 is 15 amino acids. In germline, CDR1 is MNHNS, CDR2 SASEGT. The CDR3: CASNLGGQPNQPRHF. CDR3 coding DNA: TGTGCCAGCAACCTTGGGGGACAGCCCAATCAGCCCCGGCATTTT.

CDR3 sequence reads: CSASGTVSTDTQYF. The CDR3 coding sequence is TGCAGTGCTAGCGGGACCGTTAGCACAGATACGCAGTATTTT. This chain connects TRBV20-1 to TRBJ2-3; D may correspond to TRBD1 or TRBD2 (5 bases each). V gave up 3 bases and J gave up 0 bases, with 10 bases separating them. This CDR3 is 14 amino acids long. Germline V gives CDR1 DFQATT, CDR2 SNEGSKA (reference sequence).